This TCR beta chain was sequenced during a study of blood T cell repertoires in COVID-19. Whole-study context: Material from acute and convalescent COVID-19 was sourced from the United States, Italy and Spain. The cDNA or gDNA used as material had been derived from T cells, B-cell-depleted T cells, or PBMCs.

CDR1 is SGHAT and CDR2 is FQNNGV in the germline V gene. The germline V and J ends were trimmed by 6 bases and 3 bases, with 10 bases remaining between them. The CDR3 is 13 residues long. Per the study methods: Estimation of nucleated cell counts was performed using reference gene primer amplification. Assay used: immunoSEQ multiplex PCR; TCRdb lists only in-frame clones, some missing. V and J calls and clone size are those listed in that table; D and trimming were worked out from the DNA. The sample yields about 120,000 clones, roughly four fifths seen once. The receptor was isolated from a human donor in a cohort sampled during active COVID-19. The gene calls are TRBV11-2 and TRBJ2-3, with D perhaps TRBD1 (6 bases). Source material: peripheral blood. Written as DNA, the CDR3 is TGTGCCAGCAGTTTACAGGGAACAGATACGCAGTATTTT. Translating it yields CASSLQGTDTQYF.